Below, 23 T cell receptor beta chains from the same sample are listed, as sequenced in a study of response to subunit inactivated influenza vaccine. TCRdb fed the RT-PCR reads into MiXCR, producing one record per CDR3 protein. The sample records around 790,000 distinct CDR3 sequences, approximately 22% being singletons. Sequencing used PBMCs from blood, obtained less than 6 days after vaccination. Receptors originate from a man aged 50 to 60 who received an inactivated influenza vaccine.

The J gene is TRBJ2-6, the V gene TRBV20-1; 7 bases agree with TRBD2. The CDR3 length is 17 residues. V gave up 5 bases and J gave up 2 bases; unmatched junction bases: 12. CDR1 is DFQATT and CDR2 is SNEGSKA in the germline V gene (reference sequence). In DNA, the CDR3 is TGCAGTGCTGGGAGGGACGGACTACCCCCTGGGGCCAACGTCCTGACTTTC. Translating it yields CSAGRDGLPPGANVLTF.

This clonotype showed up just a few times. In nucleotides, the CDR3 is TGTGCCAGCAGCCCAATCTCAGGCTATTCCTCTGGGGCCAACGTCCTGACTTTC. Its protein product is CASSPISGYSSGANVLTF. The chain carries TRBV6-2 or TRBV6-3 and TRBJ2-6, with unresolved D. Germline V gives CDR1 MNHEY, CDR2 SVGEGT. Trimming took off 6 bases at V and 0 bases at J, with 18 bases between the two ends. The length of the CDR3 is 18 residues.

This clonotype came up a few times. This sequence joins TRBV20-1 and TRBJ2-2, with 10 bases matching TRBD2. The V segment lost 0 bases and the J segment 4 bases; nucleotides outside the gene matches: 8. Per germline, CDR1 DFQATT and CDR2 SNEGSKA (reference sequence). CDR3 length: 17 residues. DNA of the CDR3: TGCAGTGCTAGAGATCTACAGCGGGGGGGCTCCACCGGGGAGCTGTTTTTT. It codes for CSARDLQRGGSTGELFF.

CDR3 DNA: TGTGCCAGCGGAGAGCTAAATTATGGCTACACCTTC. Translated: CASGELNYGYTF. The V gene is TRBV28, the J gene TRBJ1-2; D gene ambiguous. V was cut by 8 bases and J by 5 bases, with 12 bases left in between. This CDR3 is built from 12 residues. Germline lookup yields CDR1 MDHEN and CDR2 SYDVKM.

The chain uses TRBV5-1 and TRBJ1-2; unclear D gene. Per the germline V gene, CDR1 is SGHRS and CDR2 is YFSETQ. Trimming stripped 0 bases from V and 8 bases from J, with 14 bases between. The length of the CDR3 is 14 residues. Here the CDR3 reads CASSLDNPYNGYTF. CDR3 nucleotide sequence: TGCGCCAGCAGCTTGGATAATCCCTACAACGGCTACACCTTC.

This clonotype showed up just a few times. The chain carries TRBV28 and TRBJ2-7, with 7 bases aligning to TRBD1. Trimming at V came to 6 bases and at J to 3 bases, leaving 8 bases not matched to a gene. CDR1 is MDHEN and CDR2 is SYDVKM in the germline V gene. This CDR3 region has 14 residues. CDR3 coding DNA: TGTGCCAGCAGCCCAGACAGGGTTGACTACGAGCAGTACTTC. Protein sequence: CASSPDRVDYEQYF. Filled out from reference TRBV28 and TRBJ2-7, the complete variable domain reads DVKVTQSSRYLVKRTGEKVFLECVQDMDHENMFWYRQDPGLGLRLIYFSYDVKMKEKGDIPEGYSVSREKKERFSLILESASTNQTSMYLCASSPDRVDYEQYFGPGTRLTVT.

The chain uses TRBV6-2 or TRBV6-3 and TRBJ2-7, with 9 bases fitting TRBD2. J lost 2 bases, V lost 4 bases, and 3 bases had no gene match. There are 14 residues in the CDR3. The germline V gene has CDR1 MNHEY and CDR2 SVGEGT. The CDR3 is CASSFSGGPYEQYF. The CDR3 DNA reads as TGTGCCAGCAGTTTTAGCGGGGGCCCCTACGAGCAGTACTTC.

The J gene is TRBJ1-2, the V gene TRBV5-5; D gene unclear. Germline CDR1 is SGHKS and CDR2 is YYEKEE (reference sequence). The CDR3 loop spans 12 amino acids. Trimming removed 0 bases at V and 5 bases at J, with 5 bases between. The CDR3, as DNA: TGTGCCAGCAGCTTGGCCCCGTATGGCTACACCTTC. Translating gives CASSLAPYGYTF.

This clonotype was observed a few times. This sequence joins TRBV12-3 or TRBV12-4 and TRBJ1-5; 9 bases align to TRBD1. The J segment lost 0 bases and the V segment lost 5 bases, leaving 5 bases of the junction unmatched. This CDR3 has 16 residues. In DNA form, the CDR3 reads TGTGCCAGCAGTCCCAGGACAGGGGCTAGCAATCAGCCCCAGCATTTT. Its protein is CASSPRTGASNQPQHF.

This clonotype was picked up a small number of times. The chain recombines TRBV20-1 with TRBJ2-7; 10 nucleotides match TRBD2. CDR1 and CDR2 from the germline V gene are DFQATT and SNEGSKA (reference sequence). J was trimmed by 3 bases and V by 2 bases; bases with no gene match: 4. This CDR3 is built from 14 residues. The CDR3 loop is CSARMPSGSYEQYF. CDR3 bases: TGCAGTGCTAGAATGCCTAGCGGGAGCTACGAGCAGTACTTC.

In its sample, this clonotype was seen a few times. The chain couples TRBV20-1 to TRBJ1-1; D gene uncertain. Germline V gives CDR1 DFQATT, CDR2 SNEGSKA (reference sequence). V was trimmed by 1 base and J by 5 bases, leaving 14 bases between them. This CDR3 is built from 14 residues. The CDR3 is CSARAGGVPTEAFF. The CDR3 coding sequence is TGCAGTGCTAGAGCAGGCGGGGTCCCGACTGAAGCTTTCTTT.

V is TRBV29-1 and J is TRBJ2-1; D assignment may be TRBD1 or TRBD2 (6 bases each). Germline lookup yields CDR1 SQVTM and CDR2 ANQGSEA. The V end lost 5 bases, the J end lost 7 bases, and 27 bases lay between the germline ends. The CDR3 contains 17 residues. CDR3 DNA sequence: TGCAGCGTTCGACGGGCCCGAATGCCCGGAGGGGGTAATGAGCAGTTCTTC. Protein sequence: CSVRRARMPGGGNEQFF.

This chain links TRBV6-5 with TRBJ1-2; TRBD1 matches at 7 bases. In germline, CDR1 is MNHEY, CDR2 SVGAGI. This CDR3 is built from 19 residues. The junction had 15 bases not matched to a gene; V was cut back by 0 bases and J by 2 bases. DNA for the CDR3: TGTGCCAGCAGTTACTCCCTCACCCAATCGACAGGGCCCAACTATGGCTACACCTTC. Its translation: CASSYSLTQSTGPNYGYTF.

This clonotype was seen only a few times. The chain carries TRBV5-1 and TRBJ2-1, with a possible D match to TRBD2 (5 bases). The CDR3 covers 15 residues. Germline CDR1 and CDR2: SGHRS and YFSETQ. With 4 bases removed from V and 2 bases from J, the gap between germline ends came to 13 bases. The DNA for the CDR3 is TGCGCCAGCAGCCCGGGAATTACAACCTACAATGAGCAGTTCTTC. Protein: CASSPGITTYNEQFF.

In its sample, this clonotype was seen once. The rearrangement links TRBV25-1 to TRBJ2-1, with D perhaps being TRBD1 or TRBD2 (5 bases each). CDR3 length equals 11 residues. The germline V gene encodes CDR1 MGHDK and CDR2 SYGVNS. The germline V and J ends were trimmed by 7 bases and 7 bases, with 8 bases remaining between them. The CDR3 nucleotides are TGTGCCAGCACCGAGGGGAATGAGCAGTTCTTC. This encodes CASTEGNEQFF.

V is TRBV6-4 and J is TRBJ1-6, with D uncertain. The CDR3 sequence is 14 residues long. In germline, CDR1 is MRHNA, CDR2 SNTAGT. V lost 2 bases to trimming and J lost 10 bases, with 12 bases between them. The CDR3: CASSDLPGRSPLHF. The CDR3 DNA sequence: TGTGCCAGCAGTGACCTTCCAGGACGGTCACCCCTCCACTTT.

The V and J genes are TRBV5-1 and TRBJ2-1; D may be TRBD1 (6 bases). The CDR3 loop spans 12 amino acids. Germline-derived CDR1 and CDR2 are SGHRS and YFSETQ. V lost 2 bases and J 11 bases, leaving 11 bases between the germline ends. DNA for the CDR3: TGCGCCAGCAGCTTAAGGGGGAATAAGCAGTTCTTC. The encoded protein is CASSLRGNKQFF.

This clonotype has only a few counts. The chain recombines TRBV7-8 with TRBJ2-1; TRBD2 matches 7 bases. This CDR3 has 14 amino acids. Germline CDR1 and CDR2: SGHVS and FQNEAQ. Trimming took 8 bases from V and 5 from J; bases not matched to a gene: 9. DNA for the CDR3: TGTGCCAGCGCTCCTCGAGCGGGGAACAATGAGCAGTTCTTC. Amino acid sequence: CASAPRAGNNEQFF.

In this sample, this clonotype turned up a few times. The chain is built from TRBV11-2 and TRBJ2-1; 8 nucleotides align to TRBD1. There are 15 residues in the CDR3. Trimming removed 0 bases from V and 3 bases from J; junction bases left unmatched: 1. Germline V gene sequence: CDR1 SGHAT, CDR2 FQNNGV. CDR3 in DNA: TGTGCCAGCAGCTTAGAGGGACAGGTCTACAATGAGCAGTTCTTC. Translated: CASSLEGQVYNEQFF.

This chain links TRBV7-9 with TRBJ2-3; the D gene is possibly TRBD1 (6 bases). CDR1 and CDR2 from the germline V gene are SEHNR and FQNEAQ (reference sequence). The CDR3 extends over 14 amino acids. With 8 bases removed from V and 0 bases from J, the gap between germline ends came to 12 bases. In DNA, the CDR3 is TGTGCCAGCGGCCGGACAGCTAGCACAGATACGCAGTATTTT. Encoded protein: CASGRTASTDTQYF.

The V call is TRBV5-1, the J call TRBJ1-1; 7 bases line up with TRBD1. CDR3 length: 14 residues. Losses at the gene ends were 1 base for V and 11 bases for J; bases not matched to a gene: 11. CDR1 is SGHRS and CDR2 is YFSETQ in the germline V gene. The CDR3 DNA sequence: TGCGCCAGCAGCTTGATGTGGGACAGCCCGGGGGCTTTCTTT. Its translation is CASSLMWDSPGAFF.

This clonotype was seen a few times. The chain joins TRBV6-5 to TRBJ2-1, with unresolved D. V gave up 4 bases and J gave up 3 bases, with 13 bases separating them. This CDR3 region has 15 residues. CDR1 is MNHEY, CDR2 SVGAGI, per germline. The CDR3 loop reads CASSSFLTSYNEQFF. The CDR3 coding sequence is TGTGCCAGCAGTTCCTTTTTGACCAGCTACAATGAGCAGTTCTTC.

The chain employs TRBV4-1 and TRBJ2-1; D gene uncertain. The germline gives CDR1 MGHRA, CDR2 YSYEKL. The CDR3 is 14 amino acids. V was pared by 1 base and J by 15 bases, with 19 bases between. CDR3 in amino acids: CASSQAPLASFSFF. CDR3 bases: TGCGCCAGCAGCCAAGCCCCACTTGCCTCTTTTTCGTTCTTC.